The 21 T cell receptor beta chains reported below all come from one sample, sequenced in a study of control samples from healthy donors and cancer patients. Produced via immunoSEQ multiplex PCR; TCRdb's table is partial and in-frame only. The data hold under 150,000 clones, with around 90% observed a single time. The sequencing sample was made of blood. These receptors were taken from a man aged 25 to 45 in good health.

The V gene is TRBV27, the J gene TRBJ2-1; D is perhaps TRBD1 or TRBD2 (5 bases each). V lost 3 bases, J lost 0 bases, and 12 bases lay in between. Germline values: CDR1 MNHEY, CDR2 SMNVEV (reference sequence). The CDR3 is made up of 16 amino acids. In DNA form, the CDR3 reads TGTGCCAGCAGTTTTCGGGGCAGGAGCTCCTACAATGAGCAGTTCTTC. This translates into CASSFRGRSSYNEQFF.

The chain couples TRBV7-9 to TRBJ1-5, with D unclear. V gave up 1 base and J gave up 2 bases, with 9 bases separating them. CDR3 length: 15 amino acids. Germline V gene sequence: CDR1 SEHNR, CDR2 FQNEAQ (reference sequence). For the CDR3, the DNA is TGTGCCAGCAGCTTAGGGGCGGACGGCAATCAGCCCCAGCATTTT. Its translation: CASSLGADGNQPQHF.

This clone showed up just once. The CDR3 nucleotides read TGTGCCAGCAGCTATATTGTCTCGGGTGGCTACACCTTC. The encoded protein is CASSYIVSGGYTF. The J gene is TRBJ1-2, the V gene TRBV7-2; D unresolved. The CDR3 has 13 residues. Germline loops: CDR1 SGHTA, CDR2 FQGNSA. Trimming took off 4 bases at V and 7 bases at J, with 13 bases between the two ends.

J is TRBJ2-2 and V is TRBV15, with D perhaps TRBD1 (6 bases). Germline CDR1 reads LNHNV; CDR2 reads YYDKDF (reference sequence). The CDR3 contains 16 residues. The V end lost 1 base, the J end lost 0 bases, and 9 bases lay between the germline ends. The CDR3 is CATSRAQGPNTGELFF. In nucleotides, the CDR3 is TGTGCCACCAGCAGAGCTCAGGGGCCGAACACCGGGGAGCTGTTTTTT.

V is TRBV18 and J is TRBJ2-5; no firm D call. The CDR3 has 11 residues. The germline V gene encodes CDR1 KGHSH and CDR2 LQKENI. Trimming took off 3 bases at V and 9 bases at J, with 8 bases between the two ends. The CDR3 sequence: CASSPGGAQYF. DNA for the CDR3: TGTGCCAGCTCACCGGGTGGGGCCCAGTACTTC.

The chain uses TRBV4-1 and TRBJ1-3, with a tentative D call TRBD1 (6 bases). This CDR3 has 17 residues. V gave up 5 bases and J gave up 0 bases, with 17 bases separating them. Germline-derived CDR1 and CDR2 are MGHRA and YSYEKL. For the CDR3, the DNA is TGCGCCAGCAGCTCAACCCTTCAGGGGCGCTCTGGAAACACCATATATTTT. It is translated as CASSSTLQGRSGNTIYF.

This sequence joins TRBV5-6 and TRBJ1-1, with D possibly being TRBD1 (5 bases). The CDR3 consists of 15 residues. V lost 4 bases and J 4 bases, leaving 17 bases between the germline ends. The germline CDR1 and CDR2 sequences are SGHDT and YYEEEE. The CDR3 DNA follows: TGTGCCAGCAGCCCAACCCCCAGGGTTGGCACTGAAGCTTTCTTT. Its translation is CASSPTPRVGTEAFF.

The rearrangement joins TRBV4-1 to TRBJ2-5, with 14 positions matching TRBD2. V lost 1 base to trimming and J lost 4 bases; unmatched junction nucleotides: 5. The CDR3 spans 17 residues. CDR1 MGHRA and CDR2 YSYEKL come from the germline V gene. CDR3 protein: CASSQVGTSGSGETQYF. In nucleotides, the CDR3 is TGCGCCAGCAGCCAAGTTGGGACTAGCGGGAGTGGAGAGACCCAGTACTTC.

The chain carries TRBV7-3 and TRBJ2-3; D ambiguous. This CDR3 is 14 amino acids long. V lost 2 bases and J 1 base, leaving 7 bases between the germline ends. Per germline, CDR1 SGHTA and CDR2 FQGTGA. CDR3 bases: TGTGCCAGCAGCTTATTTCAAGGCACAGATACGCAGTATTTT. This encodes CASSLFQGTDTQYF.

This sequence joins TRBV9 and TRBJ2-1; D is perhaps TRBD2 (6 bases). Germline V lookup: CDR1 SGDLS, CDR2 YYNGEE. V lost 3 bases and J 12 bases, leaving 19 bases between the germline ends. The CDR3 has 14 residues. As DNA, the CDR3 is TGTGCCAGCAGCGAGGCCGGGTCTAGCGTCGGGCAGTTCTTC. This codes for CASSEAGSSVGQFF.

The chain couples TRBV7-8 to TRBJ1-1; no clear D gene. Germline loops: CDR1 SGHVS, CDR2 FQNEAQ. The CDR3 is 14 residues long. V dropped 1 base and J dropped 2 bases, with 8 bases sitting between them. The CDR3 region has the DNA TGTGCCAGCAGCTTAGTCCAGGTTAACACTGAAGCTTTCTTT. This encodes CASSLVQVNTEAFF.

The rearrangement uses TRBV23-1 and TRBJ1-2; D is possibly TRBD1 (6 bases). TRBV23-1 is recorded as an ORF, its role being uncertain. Trimming took 5 bases from V and 4 from J, leaving 17 bases between them. The CDR3 is 15 amino acids. The CDR3 spells CASSSKGGISYGYTF. CDR3 DNA sequence: TGCGCCAGCAGTTCTAAGGGGGGAATTTCCTATGGCTACACCTTC.

This clone is judged medium-sized. The rearrangement links TRBV19 to TRBJ2-7; D might be TRBD2 (5 bases). CDR1 is LNHDA and CDR2 is SQIVND in the germline V gene (reference sequence). This CDR3 has 13 residues. Trimming shortened V by 5 bases and J by 4 bases, and 12 bases separated the two germline ends. CDR3 DNA sequence: TGTGCCAGTAGTCGAGAGCCGGGGTACGAGCAGTACTTC. It yields the protein CASSREPGYEQYF.

A single count supports this clone. This chain connects TRBV13 to TRBJ1-5, with D uncertain. The CDR3 extends over 14 amino acids. V dropped 0 bases and J dropped 7 bases, with 10 bases sitting between them. From germline, CDR1 is PRHDT and CDR2 FYEKMQ (reference sequence). The CDR3 DNA reads as TGTGCCAGCAGCTTAGGGGACCAGAACCAGCCCCAGCATTTT. It translates to CASSLGDQNQPQHF.

The V and J genes are TRBV9 and TRBJ1-1; D is possibly TRBD1 (5 bases). The CDR3 is 14 residues long. Trimming took 0 bases from V and 2 from J, leaving 8 bases between them. Germline CDR1 SGDLS, CDR2 YYNGEE. CDR3 sequence (DNA): TGTGCCAGCAGCGTAGGGACACCTAACACTGAAGCTTTCTTT. Protein product: CASSVGTPNTEAFF.

The chain recombines TRBV10-3 with TRBJ1-4; no firm D call. Trimming removed 4 bases from V and 3 bases from J, with 12 bases in between. CDR1 ENHRY and CDR2 SYGVKD come from the germline V gene. The CDR3 loop spans 15 amino acids. Written as DNA, the CDR3 is TGTGCCATCAGTGTCGATTTCGGGTCTAATGAAAAACTGTTTTTT. This translates into CAISVDFGSNEKLFF.

The chain is built from TRBV29-1 and TRBJ1-1, with TRBD1 as a possible D gene (6 bases). The V gene lost 6 bases and the J gene lost 0 bases, with 20 bases spanning the gap. Germline V gene lookup returns CDR1 SQVTM and CDR2 ANQGSEA. The CDR3 is made up of 16 amino acids. CDR3 region: CSVAGTQAPMNTEAFF. As DNA, the CDR3 is TGCAGCGTCGCCGGGACACAAGCCCCCATGAACACTGAAGCTTTCTTT.

This rearrangement joins TRBV4-3 to TRBJ1-4; the D is unclear. CDR1 and CDR2 from the germline V gene are LGHNA and YSLEER. The CDR3 extends over 13 amino acids. Trimming removed 1 base from V and 8 bases from J, with 8 bases in between. The CDR3 DNA sequence: TGCGCCAGCAGCCAAGTCAGGTGGGAAAAACTGTTTTTT. Protein product: CASSQVRWEKLFF.

This chain connects TRBV30 to TRBJ2-1; D possibly corresponds to TRBD2 (6 bases). The CDR3 totals 11 residues. Germline V gene lookup returns CDR1 GTSNPN and CDR2 SVGIG (reference sequence). Trimming took 7 bases from V and 6 from J, leaving 10 bases between them. Here the CDR3 reads CALRDFNEQFF. The CDR3 DNA is TGTGCCTTGCGGGATTTCAATGAGCAGTTCTTC.

This clone was seen just once. The chain joins TRBV5-1 to TRBJ2-7, with 9 bases lining up with TRBD1. CDR1 is SGHRS, CDR2 YFSETQ, per germline. There are 15 residues in the CDR3. Germline trimming cut 0 bases from V and 3 bases from J; bases unmatched to any gene: 4. CDR3 nucleotide sequence: TGCGCCAGCAGCTTGGGGACGGGACAGGGCTACGAGCAGTACTTC. Translating gives CASSLGTGQGYEQYF.

This clone appeared once. The chain carries TRBV24-1 and TRBJ2-2; unclear D gene. CDR1 is KGHDR and CDR2 is SFDVKD in the germline V gene. V was cut by 3 bases and J by 2 bases, with 9 bases left in between. The length of the CDR3 is 15 residues. CDR3 sequence: CATSDPARNTGELFF. CDR3 nucleotide sequence: TGTGCCACCAGTGATCCCGCTAGAAACACCGGGGAGCTGTTTTTT.